A selection of T cell receptor beta chains follows, all from one sample in a study of cytomegalovirus exposure and HLA in healthy donors. Measured with immunoSEQ multiplex PCR; TCRdb has only the in-frame clones, and not every one. In the table there are some 170,000 clones, 70% to 90% of which are singletons. Sequenced input: PBMCs. The receptors stem from a woman in her twenties or thirties in good health and CMV-seropositive. Both conserved end residues are part of each CDR3. A D gene is named only where the DNA matches it firmly. Expanded clones get a size class; other rows say once, few or many, or leave the size out.

clone size | D gene | J gene | V gene | CDR3 protein | CDR3 DNA
- | TRBD1 | TRBJ1-4 | TRBV2 | CASRRGRGHEKLFF | TGTGCCAGCAGAAGGGGCAGGGGGCATGAAAAACTGTTTTTT
- | - | TRBJ2-5 | TRBV7-8 | CASSFSGQETQYF | TGTGCCAGCAGCTTCAGCGGTCAAGAGACCCAGTACTTC
- | - | TRBJ1-5 | TRBV19 | CASSMKEADQPQHF | TGTGCCAGTAGTATGAAGGAGGCCGATCAGCCCCAGCATTTT
- | - | TRBJ1-4 | TRBV6-5 | CASSYSGGAREKLFF | TGTGCCAGCAGTTACTCGGGGGGGGCGCGGGAAAAACTGTTTTTT
once | - | TRBJ1-1 | TRBV18 | CASSPLQAVAEAFF | TGTGCCAGCTCACCACTGCAGGCAGTGGCTGAAGCTTTCTTT
once | - | TRBJ1-5 | TRBV10-3 | CAISETGFGNQPQHF | TGTGCCATCAGTGAGACAGGGTTTGGAAATCAGCCCCAGCATTTT
- | TRBD1 | TRBJ1-2 | TRBV6-1 | CASSENPGQGIYGYTF | TGTGCCAGCAGTGAAAACCCGGGACAGGGAATCTATGGCTACACCTTC
- | - | TRBJ1-4 | TRBV12-5 | CASARSTNEKLFF | TGTGCTAGTGCCAGGTCGACTAATGAAAAACTGTTTTTT
- | TRBD1 | TRBJ1-1 | TRBV6-5 | CASRRTGGADTEAFF | TGTGCCAGCAGACGTACAGGGGGCGCGGACACTGAAGCTTTCTTT
few | TRBD1 | TRBJ1-4 | TRBV5-3 | CARSLPRGQGLGIEKLFF | TGTGCCAGAAGCTTGCCCCGGGGACAGGGGCTTGGGATTGAAAAACTGTTTTTT
- | TRBD1 | TRBJ1-1 | TRBV6-6 | CASSSGQGKAFF | TGTGCCAGCAGTTCCGGACAGGGGAAGGCTTTCTTT
- | - | TRBJ2-7 | TRBV9 | CASSVEEKGTYPYEQYF | TGTGCCAGCAGCGTAGAGGAGAAAGGGACATACCCTTACGAGCAGTACTTC
- | - | TRBJ2-1 | TRBV5-1 | CASRRRDSYNEQFF | TGCGCCAGCAGACGGCGGGACAGCTACAATGAGCAGTTCTTC
- | TRBD1 | TRBJ1-5 | TRBV6-6 | CASSQGVKSNQPQHF | TGTGCCAGCAGTCAGGGGGTGAAAAGCAATCAGCCCCAGCATTTT
- | - | TRBJ1-1 | TRBV15 | CATSRDPGTEAFF | TGTGCCACCAGCAGAGACCCAGGGACTGAAGCTTTCTTT
- | - | TRBJ2-7 | TRBV7-2 | CASSPRTSSSYEQYF | TGTGCCAGCAGCCCCCGGACAAGTTCTTCCTACGAGCAGTACTTC
few | - | TRBJ1-1 | TRBV7-2 | CASSPWGGKGTEAFF | TGTGCCAGCAGCCCTTGGGGGGGGAAAGGCACTGAAGCTTTCTTT
- | - | TRBJ1-1 | TRBV7-9 | CASNSADSFMNTEAFF | TGTGCCAGCAACTCTGCGGACAGCTTCATGAACACTGAAGCTTTCTTT
- | - | TRBJ1-2 | TRBV7-3 | CASSLFPGDYGYTF | TGTGCCAGCAGCTTATTCCCAGGGGACTATGGCTACACCTTC
- | TRBD2 | TRBJ2-3 | TRBV28 | CASSSGGARTDTQYF | TGTGCCAGCAGCAGCGGGGGGGCCCGCACAGATACGCAGTATTTT
- | TRBD1 | TRBJ1-6 | TRBV6-5 | CASSYSVGQGNSPLHF | TGTGCCAGCAGTTACTCGGTGGGACAGGGAAATTCACCCCTCCACTTT
- | - | TRBJ1-5 | TRBV7-8 | CASSLSGGLGPQHF | TGTGCCAGCAGCTTATCCGGTGGGCTGGGTCCCCAGCATTTT
few | - | TRBJ2-7 | TRBV10-3 | CASRGTHYEQYF | TGTGCCTCCCGGGGGACGCACTACGAGCAGTACTTC